This T cell receptor beta chain comes out of a study of somatic mutations in cytotoxic T cells in rheumatoid arthritis. Study-level points and caveats: Exceedance of 20% of CD8+ cells by the largest CD8+ clone occurred in about an eighth of the 65 patients.

Details on this clone: Its antigen is not known.

Between the trimmed V and J ends, which lost 3 bases and 8 bases, there was a span of 8 bases. The CDR3 consists of 12 residues. Germline CDR1 is SGHNT and CDR2 is YYREEE (reference sequence). Clones were read by immunoSEQ multiplex PCR, and TCRdb kept only the in-frame ones, dropping some. The table has about 8,200 clones, approximately 70% seen once. The sequence derives from an adult with rheumatoid arthritis. This rearrangement joins TRBV5-4 to TRBJ1-4; a possible D gene is TRBD1 (5 bases). Input material: CD8+ T cells sorted from blood. The CDR3 bases are TGTGCCAGCAGCTCCCGGGGGGAAAAACTGTTTTTT. It encodes CASSSRGEKLFF.